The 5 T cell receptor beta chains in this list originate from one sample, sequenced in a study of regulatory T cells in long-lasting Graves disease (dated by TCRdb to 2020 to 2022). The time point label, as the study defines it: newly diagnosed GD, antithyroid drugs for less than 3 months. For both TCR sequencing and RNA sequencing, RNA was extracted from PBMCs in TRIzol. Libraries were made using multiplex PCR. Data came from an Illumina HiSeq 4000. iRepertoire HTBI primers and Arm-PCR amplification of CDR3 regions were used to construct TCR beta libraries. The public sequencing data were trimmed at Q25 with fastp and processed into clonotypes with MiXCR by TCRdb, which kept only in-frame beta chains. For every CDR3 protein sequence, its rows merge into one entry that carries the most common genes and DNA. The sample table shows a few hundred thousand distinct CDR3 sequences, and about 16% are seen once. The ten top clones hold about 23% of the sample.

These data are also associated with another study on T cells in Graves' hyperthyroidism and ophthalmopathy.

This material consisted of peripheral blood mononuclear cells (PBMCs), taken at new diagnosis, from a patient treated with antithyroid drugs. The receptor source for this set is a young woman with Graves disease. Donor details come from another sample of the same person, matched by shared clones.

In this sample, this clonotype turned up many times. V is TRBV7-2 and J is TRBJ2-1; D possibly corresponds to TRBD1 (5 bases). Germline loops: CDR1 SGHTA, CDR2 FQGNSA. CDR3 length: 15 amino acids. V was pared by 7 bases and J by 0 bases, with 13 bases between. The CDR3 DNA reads TGTGCCAGCACCTCATCAGGGTCCTCCTACAATGAGCAGTTCTTC. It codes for CASTSSGSSYNEQFF.

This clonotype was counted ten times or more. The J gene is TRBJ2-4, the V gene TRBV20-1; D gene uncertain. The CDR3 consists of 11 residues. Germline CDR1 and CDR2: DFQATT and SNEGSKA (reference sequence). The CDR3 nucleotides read TGCAGCCACTTAGCCAAAAACATTCAGTACTTC. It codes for CSHLAKNIQYF.

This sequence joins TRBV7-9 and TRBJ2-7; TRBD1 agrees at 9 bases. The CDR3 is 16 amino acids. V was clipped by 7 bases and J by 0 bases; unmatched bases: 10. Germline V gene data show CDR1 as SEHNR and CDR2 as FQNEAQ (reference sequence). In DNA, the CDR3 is TGTGCCAGCACCCCCGCCGGGACAGGGAGCTCCTACGAGCAGTACTTC. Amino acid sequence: CASTPAGTGSSYEQYF.

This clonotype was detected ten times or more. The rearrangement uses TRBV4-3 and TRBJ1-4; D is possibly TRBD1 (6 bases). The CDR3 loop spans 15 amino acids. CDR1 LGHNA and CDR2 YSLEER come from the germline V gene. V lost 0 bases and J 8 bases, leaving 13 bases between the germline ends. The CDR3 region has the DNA TGCGCCAGCAGCCAAGATCACAGGGTGGGCGAAAAACTGTTTTTT. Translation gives CASSQDHRVGEKLFF.

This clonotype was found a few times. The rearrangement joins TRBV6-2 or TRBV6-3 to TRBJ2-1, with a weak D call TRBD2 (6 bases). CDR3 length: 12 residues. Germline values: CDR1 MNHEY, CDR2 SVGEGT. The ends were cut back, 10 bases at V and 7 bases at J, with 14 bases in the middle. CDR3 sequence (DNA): TGTGCCACCGGAGGCCGGGAGAATGAGCAGTTCTTC. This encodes CATGGRENEQFF.